The T cell receptor (beta chain) under discussion was sequenced for a study of blood T cell repertoires in COVID-19. Study information: There were acute and convalescent COVID-19 samples, and they came from the United States, Italy and Spain.

Sequencing used immunoSEQ multiplex PCR; TCRdb keeps in-frame clones, though not all of them. The table records under 300,000 clones, 87% of them present only once. The germline V gene encodes CDR1 MNHEY and CDR2 SVGAGI. Losses at the gene ends were 5 bases for V and 6 bases for J; bases not matched to a gene: 5. The CDR3 spans 13 residues. The sample was peripheral blood. The sequence was obtained from a man in his 60s who had recovered from COVID-19. V and J are TRBV6-5 and TRBJ2-5, with 8 bases that match TRBD2. Here the CDR3 reads CASSMIAGKTQYF. The CDR3 nucleotides read TGTGCCAGCAGTATGATAGCGGGGAAGACCCAGTACTTC.